The rows below give T cell receptor beta chains drawn from one sample of a study of radiotherapy plus CTLA-4 blockade in lung cancer. This table comes from immunoSEQ multiplex PCR, and its TCRdb copy is limited to in-frame clones, with some not included. The data contain over 35,000 clones, 77% of them singletons. The material sequenced was peripheral blood, taken from a patient treated with radiotherapy plus ipilimumab. The origin of the receptors is a human donor with non-small cell lung cancer whose response to radiotherapy plus ipilimumab could not be evaluated. The CDR3 runs from the conserved cysteine through the conserved F or W. A D gene is named only where the DNA matches it firmly. Clone size appears in some rows only: once, few, many, or a class for an expanded clone.

>-|TRBV7-3|15|-|TRBJ2-3
CASSLRQGGTDTQYF
TGTGCCAGCAGCCTGAGACAGGGAGGAACAGATACGCAGTATTTT
>-|TRBV27|15|TRBD2|TRBJ2-5
CASGWASGREETQYF
TGTGCCAGCGGATGGGCTAGCGGGAGGGAAGAGACCCAGTACTTC
>few|TRBV6-4|14|TRBD1|TRBJ1-1
CVTKQGDRASEAFF
TGTGTTACCAAACAAGGGGACAGAGCCTCGGAAGCTTTCTTT
>-|TRBV7-9|15|TRBD1|TRBJ1-4
CASSSRQGSNEKLFF
TGTGCCAGCAGCTCCCGACAGGGCTCTAATGAAAAACTGTTTTTT
>-|TRBV7-2|14|TRBD1|TRBJ2-7
CASTRTGGSPEQYF
TGTGCCAGCACCAGGACAGGGGGCTCTCCAGAGCAGTACTTC
>-|TRBV5-1|17|-|TRBJ2-3
CASTSWDELPRADTQYF
TGCGCCAGCACCTCTTGGGATGAGCTGCCCAGGGCAGATACGCAGTATTTT
>once|TRBV19|15|TRBD2|TRBJ2-1
CASRQTSGNYNEQFF
TGTGCCAGTCGGCAAACTAGCGGGAACTACAATGAGCAGTTCTTC
>once|TRBV27|15|-|TRBJ2-3
CASSFFGIHGDTQYF
TGTGCCAGCAGTTTCTTCGGGATACACGGAGATACGCAGTATTTT
>-|TRBV2|14|TRBD1|TRBJ1-1
CASSRQGKGTEAFF
TGTGCCAGCAGTAGACAGGGGAAGGGCACTGAAGCTTTCTTT
>-|TRBV7-8|13|-|TRBJ1-5
CASSSDTNQPQHF
TGTGCCAGCAGCTCGGACACCAATCAGCCCCAGCATTTT
>-|TRBV6-6|16|TRBD1|TRBJ2-4
CASSYLDRLAKNIQYF
TGTGCCAGCAGTTACCTGGACAGGCTAGCCAAAAACATTCAGTACTTC
>few|TRBV29-1|16|-|TRBJ2-5
CSVEGYPGRYQETQYF
TGCAGCGTTGAAGGTTACCCGGGGAGGTACCAAGAGACCCAGTACTTC
>-|TRBV9|14|-|TRBJ2-7
CASSVESKAGEQYF
TGTGCCAGCAGCGTAGAAAGTAAAGCAGGCGAGCAGTACTTC
>-|TRBV29-1|12|TRBD1|TRBJ2-2
CGTGESTGELFF
TGCGGTACAGGGGAATCCACCGGGGAGCTGTTTTTT
>-|TRBV14|16|-|TRBJ1-4
CASSQGWGVTNEKLFF
TGTGCCAGCAGCCAAGGATGGGGGGTGACTAATGAAAAACTGTTTTTT
>-|TRBV5-1|15|TRBD2|TRBJ2-5
CASSLIGTKQETQYF
TGCGCCAGCAGCTTAATCGGGACTAAACAAGAGACCCAGTACTTC
>-|TRBV30|13|-|TRBJ2-5
CAWSQGGRETQYF
TGTGCCTGGAGTCAGGGTGGTCGAGAGACCCAGTACTTC
>-|TRBV4-2|15|TRBD1|TRBJ2-7
CASSQDGTGFGEQYF
TGTGCCAGCAGCCAAGATGGGACAGGTTTCGGAGAGCAGTACTTC
>-|TRBV18|15|TRBD2|TRBJ2-3
CASSPSGTATDTQYF
TGTGCCAGCTCACCGAGCGGGACTGCCACAGATACGCAGTATTTT
>-|TRBV5-1|16|-|TRBJ2-7
CASSPGAPGLSYEQYF
TGCGCCAGCAGCCCGGGGGCCCCGGGACTATCTTACGAGCAGTACTTC
>-|TRBV28|10|-|TRBJ1-2
CAAGGPVYTF
TGTGCCGCGGGGGGACCGGTCTACACCTTC
>once|TRBV13|14|-|TRBJ2-5
CASSPWTSQETQYF
TGTGCCAGCAGCCCCTGGACTTCCCAAGAGACCCAGTACTTC
>-|TRBV7-6|18|TRBD2|TRBJ2-3
CASSLALAGGPKADTQYF
TGTGCCAGCAGCTTAGCGCTAGCGGGGGGGCCAAAGGCAGATACGCAGTATTTT
>once|TRBV28|15|TRBD1|TRBJ2-7
CASTRRGTGVNEQYF
TGTGCCAGCACCCGACGCGGGACAGGGGTGAACGAGCAGTACTTC
>-|TRBV11-1|15|-|TRBJ1-2
CASSPRSGGRYGYTF
TGTGCCAGCAGCCCGAGGAGCGGGGGAAGGTACGGCTACACCTTC
>-|TRBV28|15|-|TRBJ1-5
CASNEQNYSNQPQHF
TGTGCCAGCAATGAGCAGAATTATAGCAATCAGCCCCAACATTTT
>-|TRBV29-1|12|TRBD2|TRBJ2-2
CSVDRGGGELFF
TGCAGCGTCGACCGCGGGGGTGGGGAGCTGTTTTTT
>-|TRBV18|13|-|TRBJ1-4
CASSPREGEKLFF
TGTGCCAGCTCACCACGTGAGGGTGAAAAACTGTTTTTT
>-|TRBV4-2|16|TRBD2|TRBJ2-2
CASTSSGGAGTGELFF
TGTGCCAGCACCTCTAGCGGGGGGGCCGGCACCGGGGAGCTGTTTTTT
>-|TRBV7-2|15|TRBD1|TRBJ2-7
CASSLEWTGGYEQYF
TGTGCCAGCAGCTTAGAATGGACAGGGGGCTACGAGCAGTACTTC
>once|TRBV6-1|15|TRBD1|TRBJ1-4
CASSARTGGEEKLFF
TGTGCCAGCAGTGCCAGGACAGGGGGTGAAGAAAAACTGTTTTTT
>-|TRBV4-1|12|-|TRBJ1-2
CASSGSGYGYTF
TGCGCCAGCAGCGGAAGCGGCTATGGCTACACCTTC
>-|TRBV5-6|15|-|TRBJ1-1
CASRVRGGMNTEAFF
TGTGCCAGCAGGGTAAGAGGGGGTATGAACACTGAAGCTTTCTTT
>-|TRBV7-2|14|-|TRBJ2-1
CASSLEAGGHEQFF
TGTGCCAGCAGCTTAGAAGCCGGGGGTCATGAGCAGTTCTTC
>-|TRBV7-8|14|TRBD1|TRBJ2-7
CASSLSGGPYEQYF
TGTGCCAGCAGCCTTTCAGGGGGACCCTACGAGCAGTACTTC
>-|TRBV4-3|15|-|TRBJ2-7
CASSPLGSSSYEQYF
TGCGCCAGCAGCCCCTTGGGTAGCTCCTCCTACGAGCAGTACTTC
>once|TRBV5-3|12|-|TRBJ1-5
CARSLRVQPQHF
TGTGCCAGAAGCTTGCGGGTTCAGCCCCAGCATTTT
>-|TRBV5-3|14|-|TRBJ2-5
CARSPQGHGLAQYF
TGTGCCAGAAGCCCTCAGGGACACGGTTTGGCCCAGTACTTC
>-|TRBV7-2|19|-|TRBJ2-7
CASSPARDPNLARSYEQYF
TGTGCCAGCAGCCCGGCCCGGGACCCCAACCTAGCGCGGTCCTACGAGCAGTACTTC
>few|TRBV10-3|14|-|TRBJ1-2
CAISQVGQNYGYTF
TGTGCCATCAGTCAGGTGGGGCAGAACTATGGCTACACCTTC
>-|TRBV6-4|13|-|TRBJ1-5
CASSGGENQPQHF
TGTGCCAGCAGTGGTGGAGAAAATCAGCCCCAGCATTTT
>-|TRBV5-1|14|-|TRBJ2-7
CASSPGLSLYEQYF
TGCGCCAGCAGCCCAGGGCTTAGTCTCTACGAGCAGTACTTC
>-|TRBV29-1|13|TRBD1|TRBJ1-1
CSGKGQSNTEAFF
TGCAGCGGTAAGGGACAGAGTAACACTGAAGCTTTCTTT
>-|TRBV18|15|TRBD1|TRBJ1-4
CASSPRQGRGEKLFF
TGTGCCAGCTCACCAAGACAGGGACGAGGTGAAAAACTGTTTTTT
>-|TRBV29-1|13|-|TRBJ1-5
CSVALSSNQPQHF
TGCAGCGTCGCCTTGAGTAGCAATCAGCCCCAGCATTTT
>-|TRBV4-3|18|-|TRBJ1-5
CASSQLYHDNHSNQPQHF
TGCGCCAGCAGCCAACTTTACCACGACAACCATAGCAATCAGCCCCAGCATTTT
>-|TRBV6-1|11|-|TRBJ1-1
CASVGAAEAFF
TGTGCCAGCGTGGGGGCGGCTGAAGCTTTCTTT
>-|TRBV4-3|15|-|TRBJ2-1
CASSQQAGTRNEQFF
TGCGCCAGCAGCCAACAAGCCGGGACACGCAATGAGCAGTTCTTC